The clone carrying this T cell receptor beta chain has only one observation. The data were taken from a study of blood T cell repertoires in COVID-19. This table comes from immunoSEQ multiplex PCR, and its TCRdb copy is limited to in-frame clones, with some not included. This sample carries 250,000 or so clones, approximately 88% of them seen once, and the ten largest clones take 2% to 3%. CDR3 length: 14 amino acids. V was cut by 5 bases and J by 5 bases, with 15 bases left in between. Germline V CDR1 and CDR2: MRHNA, SNTAGT. Individuals aged about 18 to 89 years were recruited from some 26 US areas.

The specimen was PBMCs or T cells enriched from blood (not recorded which). The genes are TRBV6-4 and TRBJ1-1, with D hard to call. This TCR derives from a woman in her thirties or forties with acute COVID-19. The DNA for the CDR3 is TGTGCCAGCAGTCCCGGAGCTTCGGTGACTGAAGCTTTCTTT. Translated, it gives CASSPGASVTEAFF.